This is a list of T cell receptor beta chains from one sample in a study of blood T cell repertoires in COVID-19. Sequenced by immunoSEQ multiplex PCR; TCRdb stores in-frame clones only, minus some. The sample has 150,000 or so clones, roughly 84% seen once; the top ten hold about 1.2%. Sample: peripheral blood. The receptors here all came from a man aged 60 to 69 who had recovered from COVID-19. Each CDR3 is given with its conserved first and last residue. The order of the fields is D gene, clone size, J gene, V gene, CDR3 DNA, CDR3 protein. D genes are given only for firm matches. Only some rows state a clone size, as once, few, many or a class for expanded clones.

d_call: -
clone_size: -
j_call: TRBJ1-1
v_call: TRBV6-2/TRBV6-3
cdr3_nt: TGTGCCAGCAGTTCAGGGCCTCTTAACACTGAAGCTTTCTTT
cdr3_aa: CASSSGPLNTEAFF

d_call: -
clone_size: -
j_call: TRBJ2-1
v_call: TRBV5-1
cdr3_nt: TGCGCCAGCGGAGGGGGCCGACTTGATGATGAGCAGTTCTTC
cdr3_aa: CASGGGRLDDEQFF

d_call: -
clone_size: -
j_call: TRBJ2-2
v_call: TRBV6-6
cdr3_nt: TGTGCCAGCAGTTACTCGAGCCTTAACACCGGGGAGCTGTTTTTT
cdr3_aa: CASSYSSLNTGELFF

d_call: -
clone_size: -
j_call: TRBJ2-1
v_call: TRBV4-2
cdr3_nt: TGTGCCAGCAGCCAAGCTGTTGCGGGGGCCCCCAGCTCCTACAATGAGCAGTTCTTC
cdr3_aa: CASSQAVAGAPSSYNEQFF

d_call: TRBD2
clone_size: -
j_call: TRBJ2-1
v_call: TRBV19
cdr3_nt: TGTGCCAGTAGTATAGATGTTTATAGCGGGGGCCCTAATGAGCAGTTCTTC
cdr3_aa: CASSIDVYSGGPNEQFF

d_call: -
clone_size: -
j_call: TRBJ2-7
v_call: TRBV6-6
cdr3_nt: TGTGCCAGCAGTTCCCGCAGGGGGGATTCCTACGAGCAGTACTTC
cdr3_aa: CASSSRRGDSYEQYF

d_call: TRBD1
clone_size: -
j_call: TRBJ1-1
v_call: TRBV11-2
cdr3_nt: TGTGCCAGCAGCCTGGGACAGCCGAACACTGAAGCTTTCTTT
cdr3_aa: CASSLGQPNTEAFF

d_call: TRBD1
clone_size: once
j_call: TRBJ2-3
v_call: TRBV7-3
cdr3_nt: TGTGCCAGCAGCAACAGACAGGGCAACACAGATACGCAGTATTTT
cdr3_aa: CASSNRQGNTDTQYF

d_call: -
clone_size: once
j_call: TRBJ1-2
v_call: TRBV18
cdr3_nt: TGTGCCAGCTCACCACCCCAACCCCGTTACCAGAGACTTGGGGGCTACACCTTC
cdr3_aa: CASSPPQPRYQRLGGYTF

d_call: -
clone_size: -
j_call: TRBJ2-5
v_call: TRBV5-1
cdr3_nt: TGCGCCAGCAGCCTGCCAACACAAGAGACCCAGTACTTC
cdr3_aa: CASSLPTQETQYF

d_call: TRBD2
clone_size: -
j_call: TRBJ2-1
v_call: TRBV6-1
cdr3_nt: TGTGCCAGCAGTGGGGGGTCCCTGCGGGGGGCATTCAATGAGCAGTTCTTC
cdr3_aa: CASSGGSLRGAFNEQFF

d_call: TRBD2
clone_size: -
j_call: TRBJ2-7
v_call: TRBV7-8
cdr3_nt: TGTGCCAGCAGCCAGCGGGGGCCGGAGACCTACGAGCAGTACTTC
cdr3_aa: CASSQRGPETYEQYF

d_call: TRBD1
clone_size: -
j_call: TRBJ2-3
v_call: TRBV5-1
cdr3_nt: TGCGCCAGCAGCATCGGGACAGGGGGGGACACAGATACGCAGTATTTT
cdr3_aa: CASSIGTGGDTDTQYF

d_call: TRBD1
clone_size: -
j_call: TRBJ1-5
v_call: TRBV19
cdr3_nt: TGTGCCAGTGCAAGCCCGGGACAGAGCAATCAGCCCCAGCATTTT
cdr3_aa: CASASPGQSNQPQHF

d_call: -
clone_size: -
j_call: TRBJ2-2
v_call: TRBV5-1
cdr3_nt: TGCGCCACTTCGACCGGGGGACTCACCGGGGAGCTGTTTTTT
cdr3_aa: CATSTGGLTGELFF

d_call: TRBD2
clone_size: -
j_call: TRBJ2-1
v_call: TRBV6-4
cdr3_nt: TGTGCCAGCAGTCAGCGGGGGGGGTACAGTGAGCAGTTCTTC
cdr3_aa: CASSQRGGYSEQFF

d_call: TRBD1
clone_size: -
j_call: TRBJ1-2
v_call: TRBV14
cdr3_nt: TGTGCCAGCAGCCACTGGGACAGCCTTAACTATGGCTACACCTTC
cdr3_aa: CASSHWDSLNYGYTF

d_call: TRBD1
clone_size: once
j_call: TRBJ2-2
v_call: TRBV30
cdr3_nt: TGTGCCTTACCTCACAGGGGGCTGGGGGCCGGGGAGCTGTTTTTT
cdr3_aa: CALPHRGLGAGELFF

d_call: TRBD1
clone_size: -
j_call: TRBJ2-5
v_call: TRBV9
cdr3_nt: TGTGCCAGCAGCGTAACAGGGGGCCAAGAGACCCAGTACTTC
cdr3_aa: CASSVTGGQETQYF

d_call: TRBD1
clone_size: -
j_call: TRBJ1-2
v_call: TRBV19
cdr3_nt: TGTGCCAGTAGTAACACAGCGACAGGGACCTATGGCTACACCTTC
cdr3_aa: CASSNTATGTYGYTF

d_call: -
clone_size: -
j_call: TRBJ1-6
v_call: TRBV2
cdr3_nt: TGTGCCAGCAAAATGATGGTTTCGAGTAATTCACCCCTCCACTTT
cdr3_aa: CASKMMVSSNSPLHF